These T cell receptor beta chains were read from a single sample in a study of T cell responses to AZD1222 COVID-19 vaccine. Sequencing was performed with immunoSEQ multiplex PCR; in TCRdb, only in-frame clones are kept and a portion is missing. The sample includes 140,000 to 150,000 clones, 93% of them seen just once. The sequences come from peripheral blood, collected on day 0 of AZD1222 vaccination. These receptors were taken from an adult in good health. Each CDR3 is given with its conserved first and last residue. Fields, in order: J gene, clone size, D gene, V gene, CDR3 protein, CDR3 DNA. The D gene is left open where the match is weak. Not every row has a clone size; where given, it reads once, few, many or a size class.

J: TRBJ2-1; size: .; D: TRBD2; V: TRBV29-1; CDR3: CSVSPGLGGEQFF; DNA: TGCAGCGTCTCACCGGGACTAGGAGGTGAGCAGTTCTTC
J: TRBJ1-6; size: .; D: .; V: TRBV2; CDR3: CASGGGASSYNSPLHF; DNA: TGTGCCAGCGGCGGGGGGGCGAGCTCCTATAATTCACCCCTCCACTTT
J: TRBJ2-2; size: few; D: .; V: TRBV10-3; CDR3: CASQGQGTTGELFF; DNA: TGTGCCTCCCAAGGCCAGGGGACCACCGGGGAGCTGTTTTTT
J: TRBJ1-2; size: .; D: .; V: TRBV19; CDR3: CASTVDSFYGYTF; DNA: TGTGCCAGTACCGTCGACAGTTTCTATGGCTACACCTTC
J: TRBJ1-3; size: .; D: .; V: TRBV25-1; CDR3: CASSEWGITGNTIYF; DNA: TGTGCCAGCAGTGAATGGGGTATAACTGGAAACACCATATATTTT
J: TRBJ1-5; size: .; D: .; V: TRBV27; CDR3: CASSLRGQPQHF; DNA: TGTGCCAGCAGTTTAAGGGGTCAGCCCCAGCATTTT
J: TRBJ2-7; size: .; D: .; V: TRBV6-1; CDR3: CASSEGDAALYEQYF; DNA: TGTGCCAGCAGTGAAGGGGACGCAGCCCTGTACGAGCAGTACTTC
J: TRBJ1-5; size: .; D: TRBD1; V: TRBV5-5; CDR3: CASSPGDSSNQPQHF; DNA: TGTGCCAGCAGCCCTGGGGACAGTAGCAATCAGCCCCAGCATTTT
J: TRBJ1-4; size: .; D: .; V: TRBV19; CDR3: CASRGQFFNEKLFF; DNA: TGTGCCAGTAGAGGACAGTTCTTTAATGAAAAACTGTTTTTT
J: TRBJ2-7; size: .; D: .; V: TRBV6-1; CDR3: CASSEGRRYEQYF; DNA: TGTGCCAGCAGTGAAGGCCGGCGGTACGAGCAGTACTTC
J: TRBJ1-2; size: .; D: .; V: TRBV4-1; CDR3: CASSQVGGGDAVYGYTF; DNA: TGCGCCAGCAGCCAAGTTGGGGGTGGGGATGCGGTCTATGGCTACACCTTC
J: TRBJ1-1; size: .; D: .; V: TRBV29-1; CDR3: CSVEDLVFSDTEAFF; DNA: TGCAGCGTTGAAGATCTTGTTTTCAGTGACACTGAAGCTTTCTTT
J: TRBJ2-7; size: .; D: .; V: TRBV2; CDR3: CASMGGYEQYF; DNA: TGTGCCAGCATGGGTGGGTACGAGCAGTACTTC
J: TRBJ1-1; size: .; D: .; V: TRBV7-3; CDR3: CASSLTGREGTEAFF; DNA: TGTGCCAGCAGCTTAACTGGCAGGGAGGGAACTGAAGCTTTCTTT
J: TRBJ1-4; size: .; D: .; V: TRBV11-1; CDR3: CASSPRQRVGEKLFF; DNA: TGTGCCAGCAGCCCCCGACAGCGCGTCGGTGAAAAACTGTTTTTT
J: TRBJ1-3; size: once; D: .; V: TRBV15; CDR3: CATSRGTASSGNTIYF; DNA: TGTGCCACCAGCAGAGGGACTGCTAGCTCTGGAAACACCATATATTTT
J: TRBJ1-1; size: .; D: .; V: TRBV7-9; CDR3: CASSLARGSTEAFF; DNA: TGTGCCAGCAGCTTAGCGCGAGGGTCCACTGAAGCTTTCTTT
J: TRBJ1-1; size: once; D: .; V: TRBV7-2; CDR3: CASSPQMNTEAFF; DNA: TGTGCCAGCAGCCCGCAAATGAACACTGAAGCTTTCTTT
J: TRBJ1-1; size: once; D: TRBD1; V: TRBV18; CDR3: CASSPLKAGGMNTEAFF; DNA: TGTGCCAGCTCACCACTAAAGGCAGGGGGTATGAACACTGAAGCTTTCTTT
J: TRBJ2-3; size: .; D: TRBD2; V: TRBV27; CDR3: CASSRLAGGQADTQYF; DNA: TGTGCCAGCAGCCGACTAGCGGGGGGGCAGGCAGATACGCAGTATTTT
J: TRBJ2-2; size: .; D: .; V: TRBV9; CDR3: CASSPDSPNAGELFF; DNA: TGTGCCAGCAGCCCGGACTCTCCCAACGCCGGGGAGCTGTTTTTT
J: TRBJ1-6; size: few; D: .; V: TRBV6-6; CDR3: CASSPQANSPLHF; DNA: TGTGCCAGCAGCCCACAGGCAAATTCACCCCTCCACTTT
J: TRBJ2-7; size: .; D: TRBD2; V: TRBV19; CDR3: CASSTGLANEQYF; DNA: TGTGCCAGTAGTACGGGACTAGCGAACGAGCAGTACTTC